Listed below are T cell receptor beta chains from one sample, sequenced in a study of blood T cell repertoires in COVID-19. Assay used: immunoSEQ multiplex PCR; TCRdb lists only in-frame clones, some missing. The profile shows over 70,000 clones, about four fifths of them singletons. The specimen was peripheral blood. All receptors derive from a human donor in a cohort sampled during active COVID-19. CDR3s include the opening cysteine and the closing phenylalanine or tryptophan. Fields, in order: D gene, J gene, V gene, clone size, CDR3 protein, CDR3 DNA. The D gene is left open where the match is weak. Not all rows give a size; the values are once, few, many and, for expanded clones, a class.

-,TRBJ1-5,TRBV6-1,-,CASSEEGRDQPQHF,TGTGCCAGCAGTGAAGAGGGGAGGGATCAGCCCCAGCATTTT
TRBD1,TRBJ1-1,TRBV9,-,CASSVDRGNTEAFF,TGTGCCAGCAGCGTAGACAGGGGGAACACTGAAGCTTTCTTT
-,TRBJ2-1,TRBV4-1,-,CASSQEGQSSYNEQFF,TGCGCCAGCAGCCAAGAGGGGCAGAGCTCCTACAATGAGCAGTTCTTC
-,TRBJ2-7,TRBV9,once,CASSARRKARPSYEQYF,TGTGCCAGCAGCGCCCGGCGGAAAGCTCGCCCCTCCTACGAGCAGTACTTC
-,TRBJ2-3,TRBV18,-,CASSPHGQGTDTQYF,TGTGCCAGCTCACCCCATGGGCAGGGGACAGATACGCAGTATTTT
TRBD1,TRBJ2-2,TRBV18,-,CASSPYGQADTGELFF,TGTGCCAGCTCACCCTACGGACAGGCTGACACCGGGGAGCTGTTTTTT
-,TRBJ2-1,TRBV19,-,CASSIVPRQGRDNEQFF,TGTGCCAGTAGTATAGTTCCCCGACAGGGGAGGGACAATGAGCAGTTCTTC
-,TRBJ2-3,TRBV29-1,-,CSVTGMSSTDTQYF,TGCAGCGTTACCGGGATGTCTAGCACAGATACGCAGTATTTT
TRBD1,TRBJ1-2,TRBV3-1/TRBV3-2,-,CASSQTDRVYGYTF,TGTGCCAGCAGCCAAACGGACAGGGTCTATGGCTACACCTTC
TRBD2,TRBJ2-1,TRBV5-1,-,CASSLGLAGDHSYNEQFF,TGCGCCAGCAGCTTGGGACTAGCGGGGGACCATTCCTACAATGAGCAGTTCTTC
-,TRBJ1-1,TRBV19,-,CASSIDATGGEAFF,TGTGCCAGTAGTATCGACGCTACCGGAGGTGAAGCTTTCTTT
-,TRBJ1-5,TRBV7-3,-,CASSATGPNQPQHF,TGTGCCAGCAGCGCAACAGGGCCCAATCAGCCCCAGCATTTT
-,TRBJ2-7,TRBV6-1,once,CASSEARGIDEQYF,TGTGCCAGCAGTGAAGCACGAGGGATCGACGAGCAGTACTTC
TRBD1,TRBJ2-7,TRBV5-1,-,CASSLPSTGEFSYEQYF,TGCGCCAGCAGCTTACCTTCGACAGGGGAGTTCTCCTACGAGCAGTACTTC
TRBD1,TRBJ1-6,TRBV10-3,-,CAISESTGGSPLHF,TGTGCCATCAGTGAGTCGACAGGGGGGTCACCCCTCCACTTT
TRBD1,TRBJ1-2,TRBV19,-,CASSRGQGNGYTF,TGTGCCAGTAGCAGGGGACAGGGGAACGGCTACACCTTC
TRBD2,TRBJ2-5,TRBV2,-,CASSPRAGGQETQYF,TGTGCCAGCAGTCCCCGGGCGGGGGGGCAGGAGACCCAGTACTTC
TRBD1,TRBJ1-5,TRBV6-2/TRBV6-3,few,CASSYSSRHGTGLQPQHF,TGTGCCAGCAGTTACTCGTCCCGGCACGGGACAGGGTTACAGCCCCAGCATTTT
TRBD1,TRBJ2-5,TRBV5-5,-,CASSSDRVDGRRTQYF,TGTGCCAGCAGCTCGGACAGGGTTGATGGCCGACGGACCCAGTACTTC
-,TRBJ2-5,TRBV5-1,-,CASSFGQGITQETQYF,TGCGCCAGCAGCTTTGGGCAGGGCATAACCCAAGAGACCCAGTACTTC